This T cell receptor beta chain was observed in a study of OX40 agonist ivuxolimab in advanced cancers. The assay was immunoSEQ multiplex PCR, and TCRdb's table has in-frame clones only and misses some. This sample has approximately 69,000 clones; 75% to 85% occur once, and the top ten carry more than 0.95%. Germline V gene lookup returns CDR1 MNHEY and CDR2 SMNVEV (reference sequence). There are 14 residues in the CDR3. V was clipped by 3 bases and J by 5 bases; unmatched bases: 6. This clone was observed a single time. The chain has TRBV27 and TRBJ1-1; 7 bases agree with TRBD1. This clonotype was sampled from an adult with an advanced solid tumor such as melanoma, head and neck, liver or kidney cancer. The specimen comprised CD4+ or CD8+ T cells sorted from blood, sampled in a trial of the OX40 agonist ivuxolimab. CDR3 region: CASSFDRVRTEAFF. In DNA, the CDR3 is TGTGCCAGCAGTTTTGACAGGGTGAGGACTGAAGCTTTCTTT.